These 30 T cell receptor beta chains share one sample of origin, sequenced in a study of sequential checkpoint blockade in melanoma (dated by TCRdb to between 2018 and 2020). The treatment or condition label on this specimen signifies: randomized to nivolumab then ipilimumab (arm A) or the reverse (arm B). The library was built by means of the immunoSEQ multiplex PCR assay. TCRdb limited this immuneACCESS table to in-frame rearrangements with V and J called. A share of clones is missing; checked studies link under half to unresolved V genes, and the rest is unexplained. This sample gives 25,000 to 30,000 clones in total; roughly 80% of them show up just once. The ten largest clones represent 13% of the sample. The specimen was CD8+ T cells sorted from blood (inferred from file names), collected from a patient given nivolumab and ipilimumab in sequence. These receptors all stem from a human donor with melanoma.

The J gene is TRBJ2-3, the V gene TRBV29-1; perhaps TRBD1 as D (5 bases). There are 16 residues in the CDR3. Germline CDR1 and CDR2: SQVTM and ANQGSEA. Trimming took 0 bases from V and 2 from J, leaving 15 bases between them. The CDR3 region is CSVEDVHHRSTDTQYF. CDR3 coding DNA: TGCAGCGTTGAAGATGTTCACCACAGGTCCACAGATACGCAGTATTTT.

This clone was recorded a few times. The chain combines TRBV6-1 with TRBJ2-1, with TRBD1 matching over 7 bases. This CDR3 contains 13 residues. Germline CDR1 is MNHNS and CDR2 is SASEGT. V shed 7 bases and J 4 bases; nucleotides not matched to a gene: 4. This CDR3 reads CASTQGEYNEQFF. The CDR3 nucleotides are TGTGCCAGCACCCAGGGGGAATACAATGAGCAGTTCTTC.

This sequence joins TRBV28 and TRBJ1-1; D unclear. V was trimmed by 6 bases and J by 6 bases, leaving 8 bases between them. The germline V gene encodes CDR1 MDHEN and CDR2 SYDVKM. The CDR3 runs 11 residues. In DNA form, the CDR3 reads TGTGCCAGCAGCCCCGGGGCTGAAGCTTTCTTT. It translates to CASSPGAEAFF.

J is TRBJ2-5 and V is TRBV9; TRBD2 matches 7 bases. Germline V gene data show CDR1 as SGDLS and CDR2 as YYNGEE. V shed 8 bases, J shed 0 bases, and the junction held 7 bases outside the gene matches. This CDR3 has 14 amino acids. The CDR3 protein is CASAGEKDQETQYF. The CDR3 DNA reads as TGTGCCAGTGCGGGGGAGAAGGACCAAGAGACCCAGTACTTC.

A single count supports this clone. The genes are TRBV4-2 and TRBJ1-4, with 9 positions matching TRBD1. This CDR3 is 16 amino acids long. Per germline, CDR1 LGHNA and CDR2 YNFKEQ. V lost 1 base and J lost 10; bases outside the gene matches: 10. The CDR3 loop is CASSQGAGTGLGKLFF. The CDR3 DNA reads as TGTGCCAGCAGCCAAGGGGCCGGGACAGGGCTTGGAAAACTGTTTTTT.

This clone has only one observation. The chain links TRBV30 to TRBJ1-2; TRBD1 is a possible D gene (5 bases). This CDR3 comprises 11 residues. The germline gives CDR1 GTSNPN, CDR2 SVGIG (reference sequence). Trimming took 5 bases from V and 9 from J, leaving 13 bases between them. The CDR3, as DNA: TGTGCCTGGGTGGTGTGGGGCAGCTACACCTTC. It is translated as CAWVVWGSYTF. Complete variable domain (other parts from reference TRBV30 and TRBJ1-2): SQTIHQWPATLVQPVGSPLSLECTVEGTSNPNLYWYRQAAGRGLQLLFYSVGIGQISSEVPQNLSASRPQDRQFILSSKKLLLSDSGFYLCAWVVWGSYTFGSGTRLTVV.

V usage is TRBV28 and J usage is TRBJ2-1, with TRBD1 matching 7 bases. V shed 6 bases, J shed 4 bases, and the junction held 6 bases outside the gene matches. This CDR3 region has 14 residues. Germline V gives CDR1 MDHEN, CDR2 SYDVKM. CDR3 region: CASRPDREYNEQFF. Here the CDR3 DNA reads TGTGCCAGCAGACCCGACAGGGAATACAATGAGCAGTTCTTC.

The chain has TRBV9 and TRBJ2-7; 9 bases agree with TRBD2. J lost 4 bases, V lost 0 bases, and 2 bases had no gene match. CDR1 is SGDLS and CDR2 is YYNGEE in the germline V gene. The CDR3 length is 14 residues. The CDR3 is CASSVAAGGYEQYF. CDR3 nucleotides: TGTGCCAGCAGCGTAGCAGCGGGGGGTTACGAGCAGTACTTC.

J is TRBJ2-3 and V is TRBV5-4; 11 bases match TRBD2. CDR1 and CDR2 from the germline V gene are SGHNT and YYREEE (reference sequence). The CDR3 runs 16 residues. V lost 4 bases, J lost 6 bases, and 10 bases stayed unmatched. For the CDR3, the DNA is TGTGCCAGCAGCCAAGATGCTAGCGGGGGGTTTGATACGCAGTATTTT. This gives the protein CASSQDASGGFDTQYF.

The chain is built from TRBV6-1 and TRBJ1-1; 7 nucleotides agree with TRBD1. V lost 2 bases and J lost 11; bases outside the gene matches: 11. In germline, CDR1 is MNHNS, CDR2 SASEGT. The CDR3 has 14 amino acids. DNA of the CDR3: TGTGCCAGCAGTGAAATAAGGGGGCTCTCAGTTGCTTTCTTT. Residues: CASSEIRGLSVAFF.

This clone was counted between two and nine times. This rearrangement joins TRBV7-9 to TRBJ2-2, with a weak D call TRBD1 (5 bases). The CDR3 contains 15 residues. Germline V CDR1 and CDR2: SEHNR, FQNEAQ (reference sequence). The germline V and J ends were trimmed by 1 base and 3 bases, with 9 bases remaining between them. DNA for the CDR3: TGTGCCAGCAGCTTAGTTGTAGGGGACACCGGGGAGCTGTTTTTT. This sequence encodes CASSLVVGDTGELFF.

V and J are TRBV19 and TRBJ2-1, with a possible D match to TRBD2 (6 bases). The ends were cut back, 1 base at V and 2 bases at J, with 6 bases in the middle. The CDR3 covers 14 residues. CDR1 is LNHDA and CDR2 is SQIVND in the germline V gene (reference sequence). The chain's CDR3 is CASSIASAYNEQFF. The DNA of the CDR3 is TGTGCCAGTAGTATAGCTAGCGCCTACAATGAGCAGTTCTTC.

The rearrangement joins TRBV9 to TRBJ1-2; D gene uncertain. The CDR3 contains 15 residues. Germline V gives CDR1 SGDLS, CDR2 YYNGEE. With 0 bases removed from V and 0 bases from J, the gap between germline ends came to 9 bases. CDR3 bases: TGTGCCAGCAGCGTAGTCGGCGCGGCTAACTATGGCTACACCTTC. It translates to CASSVVGAANYGYTF.

The chain combines TRBV13 with TRBJ2-1; 9 bases fit TRBD1. The CDR3 extends over 16 amino acids. The germline V gene has CDR1 PRHDT and CDR2 FYEKMQ (reference sequence). J was trimmed by 5 bases and V by 5 bases; bases with no gene match: 10. The CDR3 nucleotides read TGTGCCAGCAGCCCAAATCCGGGGGACAGGGACAATGAGCAGTTCTTC. Its translation: CASSPNPGDRDNEQFF.

A note on this clone: Germline is not matched at one junction end, which may reflect a read error. The gene calls are TRBV19 and TRBJ2-3; TRBD2 matches 8 bases. CDR3 length: 15 amino acids. Looked up from germline, CDR1 is LNHDA and CDR2 is SQIVND (reference sequence). The CDR3 DNA is TGTGTCAGTACACTCTCGACGGGGGGGCAAGATACGCAGTATTTT. Translation: CVSTLSTGGQDTQYF.

This clone has more than one count but fewer than ten. The chain combines TRBV6-1 with TRBJ2-1; D is perhaps TRBD2 (5 bases). The CDR3 has 12 amino acids. V dropped 8 bases and J dropped 12 bases, with 17 bases sitting between them. Germline values: CDR1 MNHNS, CDR2 SASEGT. The CDR3 sequence is CASPEVGGRQFF. CDR3 in DNA: TGTGCCAGCCCGGAGGTAGGTGGAAGGCAGTTCTTC.

The CDR3 bases are TGTGCCAGTAGTCCGATGGGGGGGGTCTACAATGAGCAGTTCTTC. It translates to CASSPMGGVYNEQFF. The chain has TRBV19 and TRBJ2-1, with 7 bases matching TRBD2. CDR3 length equals 15 residues. Unmatched junction bases numbered 7, after V lost 5 bases and J lost 3 bases. Per the germline V gene, CDR1 is LNHDA and CDR2 is SQIVND (reference sequence). The entire variable domain, with the rest obtained from reference TRBV19 and TRBJ2-1, is as follows: DGGITQSPKYLFRKEGQNVTLSCEQNLNHDAMYWYRQDPGQGLRLIYYSQIVNDFQKGDIAEGYSVSREKKESFPLTVTSAQKNPTAFYLCASSPMGGVYNEQFFGPGTRLTVL.

The chain is built from TRBV7-6 and TRBJ2-3, with 8 bases aligning to TRBD1. With 3 bases clipped from V and 10 bases from J, the junction kept 6 bases outside the gene matches. The length of the CDR3 is 13 residues. Germline V lookup: CDR1 SGHVS, CDR2 FNYEAQ. CDR3 bases: TGTGCCAGCAGCTTCGCGGGGACAGGTTCGCAGTATTTT. Protein product: CASSFAGTGSQYF.

In its sample, this clone was seen many times. The CDR3 DNA follows: TGTGCCAGCAGTTACTCGTTGTTGGGAGCCTACGAGCAGTACTTC. This encodes CASSYSLLGAYEQYF. The rearrangement uses TRBV6-5 and TRBJ2-7, with D perhaps matching TRBD2 (5 bases). Germline CDR1 is MNHEY and CDR2 is SVGAGI. This CDR3 is 15 amino acids long. V was clipped by 0 bases and J by 2 bases, with 11 bases between them.

DNA of the CDR3: TGTGCCAGCAGTGATTGGGACAGACTTTATAATTCACCCCTCCACTTT. This encodes CASSDWDRLYNSPLHF. The chain carries TRBV6-1 and TRBJ1-6; 7 positions match TRBD1. Trimming removed 3 bases from V and 4 bases from J; junction bases left unmatched: 6. The CDR3 has 16 residues. CDR1 is MNHNS, CDR2 SASEGT, per germline.

The CDR3 DNA reads as TGTGCCAGCAGTCCCAGAGACTCGACAGGCTCCTACGAGCAGTACTTC. Translating gives CASSPRDSTGSYEQYF. The V gene is TRBV27, the J gene TRBJ2-7; TRBD1 is a possible D gene (6 bases). V lost 5 bases and J 0 bases, leaving 17 bases between the germline ends. Germline V gene sequence: CDR1 MNHEY, CDR2 SMNVEV (reference sequence). The CDR3 is made up of 16 amino acids.

The chain employs TRBV28 and TRBJ2-7; the match to TRBD2 covers 10 bases. V trimming: 5 bases; J trimming: 7 bases; junction bases outside the gene matches: 11. The CDR3 length is 15 residues. Germline-derived CDR1 and CDR2 are MDHEN and SYDVKM. The CDR3 is CASSLSGGYLREQYF. The CDR3 nucleotides read TGTGCCAGCAGTCTTAGCGGGGGGTACTTAAGGGAGCAGTACTTC.

With respect to this clone: A far larger clone differs by one base, so this is likely a read error. The chain couples TRBV7-9 to TRBJ2-3; D gene uncertain. This CDR3 region has 15 residues. V was cut by 5 bases and J by 5 bases, with 17 bases left in between. Per the germline V gene, CDR1 is SEHNR and CDR2 is FQNEAQ (reference sequence). The CDR3 reads CASSQGNHPGDTQYF. CDR3 nucleotides: TGTGCCAGCAGCCAAGGTAACCACCCGGGAGATACGCAGTATTTT.

V is TRBV2 and J is TRBJ2-5, with 9 bases aligning to TRBD2. J gave up 3 bases and V 2 bases, and 7 bases lay outside the gene matches. This CDR3 is 16 amino acids long. Germline lookup yields CDR1 SNHLY and CDR2 FYNNEI. DNA of the CDR3: TGTGCCAGCAGTGAACTCCTAGCGGGGCCCAAAGAGACCCAGTACTTC. Its translation: CASSELLAGPKETQYF.

The V and J genes are TRBV7-9 and TRBJ1-2; D is possibly TRBD1 (6 bases). V was pared by 8 bases and J by 7 bases, with 11 bases between. Germline CDR1 reads SEHNR; CDR2 reads FQNEAQ (reference sequence). The CDR3 consists of 11 residues. The CDR3 DNA follows: TGTGCCAGCTCGGACAGCATTGGCTACACCTTC. The encoded protein is CASSDSIGYTF.

This clone occurred a few times. J is TRBJ1-2 and V is TRBV21-1; the table's D call of TRBD1 was not tested on the DNA. TRBV21-1 represents a pseudogene. The CDR3 consists of 14 residues. Here the CDR3 reads CASSKVQGRYGYTF. The DNA for the CDR3 is TGTGCCAGCAGCAAAGTTCAGGGCCGCTATGGCTACACCTTC.

The J gene is TRBJ2-1, the V gene TRBV7-9, with TRBD2 identical over 7 bases. The CDR3 sequence is 15 residues long. Unmatched junction bases numbered 11, after V lost 5 bases and J lost 7 bases. Germline V CDR1 and CDR2: SEHNR, FQNEAQ (reference sequence). CDR3 in DNA: TGTGCCAGCAGCACGACTGGGAGGGTGGAAAATGAGCAGTTCTTC. Protein sequence: CASSTTGRVENEQFF.

J is TRBJ2-5 and V is TRBV4-2; 12 nucleotides align to TRBD2. The CDR3 spans 15 residues. Germline loops: CDR1 LGHNA, CDR2 YNFKEQ. After removal of 6 bases from V and 2 bases from J, the junction contained 4 bases not matched to a gene. CDR3 residues: CASSLTSGSQETQYF. The CDR3 nucleotides read TGTGCCAGCAGTCTGACTAGCGGGAGTCAAGAGACCCAGTACTTC.

This sequence joins TRBV27 and TRBJ2-3; a weak D match, TRBD2 (5 bases). Trimming shortened V by 6 bases and J by 3 bases, and 10 bases separated the two germline ends. This CDR3 has 13 residues. Per the germline V gene, CDR1 is MNHEY and CDR2 is SMNVEV (reference sequence). The CDR3 coding sequence is TGTGCCAGCAGGGGAGCCCAGACAGATACGCAGTATTTT. Encoded protein: CASRGAQTDTQYF.

Comments on this clone: One end of the junction is discordant with germline, which a read error may explain. This same CDR3 is encoded by further DNA sequences in the sample. This sequence joins TRBV4-1 and TRBJ1-4; D is perhaps TRBD1 (5 bases). Germline V CDR1 and CDR2: MGHRA, YSYEKL. The CDR3 has 15 residues. CDR3 coding DNA: TGTGCCAGCAGCCACTTGACAGAACTGAATGAAAAACTGTTTTTT. Translating it yields CASSHLTELNEKLFF.